This TCR beta chain comes out of a study of blood T cell repertoires in COVID-19. This CDR3 spans 16 amino acids. Trimming stripped 0 bases from V and 0 bases from J, with 11 bases between. Germline CDR1 SGHRS, CDR2 YFSETQ. Here immunoSEQ multiplex PCR was the method, and the copy in TCRdb shows in-frame clones only, minus some. The sample includes about 190,000 clones, 80% of them seen just once. The sample comprised peripheral blood. The TCR comes from a man aged 55 to 70 with acute or convalescent COVID-19. The chain is built from TRBV5-1 and TRBJ2-3; D is unclear. CDR3 nucleotide sequence: TGCGCCAGCAGCTTGGGGCAGTTCTCTAGCACAGATACGCAGTATTTT. Protein: CASSLGQFSSTDTQYF.